This record concerns one T cell receptor (beta chain) sequence. The authors amplified TCR beta CDR3 regions, and they did so from RNA transcripts for repertoire sequencing. RT-PCR with HTBI primers came first, then second-round multiplex PCR. TCRdb re-derived calls from the multiplex PCR reads in MiXCR, one entry per CDR3 protein. The data contain around 1,000,000 distinct CDR3 sequences, 36% of them singletons. CDR1 is SQVTM, CDR2 ANQGSEA, per germline. The CDR3 covers 16 residues. The data belong to a study of Graves' ophthalmopathy and Graves' hyperthyroidism. The chain combines TRBV29-1 with TRBJ2-7; D possibly corresponds to TRBD2 (6 bases). The J call may be incorrect, as the DNA end agrees better with TRBJ2-1. Sequences were obtained from peripheral blood or thyroid tissue (not recorded which). This TCR was sampled from an adult man with Graves' hyperthyroidism. The CDR3 reads CSVEGAWRGKRNEQFF. CDR3 sequence (DNA): TGCAGCGTTGAAGGAGCGTGGAGGGGAAAAAGGAATGAGCAGTTCTTC.